Following are 17 T cell receptor beta chains from one sample sequenced in a study of T cells after yellow fever vaccination. From the 5' RACE reads, TCRdb called clonotypes with MiXCR, one entry per CDR3 protein. This sample has more than 50,000 distinct CDR3 sequences, with approximately 6% found just once. This material consisted of PBMCs, either bulk or a sorted T-cell subset (CD4+, CD8+, memory, or dextramer-sorted; not recorded which), taken on the day of the yellow fever booster vaccination. The receptor source for this set is a man between 18 and 29 years old who received the YFV17D yellow fever vaccine.

This clonotype was seen only a few times. The rearrangement joins TRBV2 to TRBJ1-4; TRBD1 might be the D (5 bases). With 8 bases removed from V and 5 bases from J, the gap between germline ends came to 18 bases. The CDR3 extends over 15 amino acids. Germline CDR1 and CDR2: SNHLY and FYNNEI. In DNA, the CDR3 is TGTGCCAGCGTGTCCGGGGCAGGTTCCAATGAAAAACTGTTTTTT. Amino acids: CASVSGAGSNEKLFF.

This clonotype has only a few counts. J is TRBJ1-2 and V is TRBV2; D possibly corresponds to TRBD1 (6 bases). The germline V gene has CDR1 SNHLY and CDR2 FYNNEI. The germline V and J ends were trimmed by 6 bases and 7 bases, with 18 bases remaining between them. The length of the CDR3 is 14 residues. Here the CDR3 DNA reads TGTGCCAGCAGCCCCCTCGGACAGCTGCGTGGCTACACCTTC. It translates to CASSPLGQLRGYTF.

This clonotype was detected ten times or more. The CDR3 DNA is TGTGCCAGCAGTTCGAAAAATGAGCAGTTCTTC. Protein product: CASSSKNEQFF. This rearrangement joins TRBV12-3 or TRBV12-4 to TRBJ2-1, with unresolved D. The length of the CDR3 is 11 residues. The V end was cut by 4 bases, the J end by 7 bases, with 5 bases between.

The gene calls are TRBV20-1 and TRBJ2-5; 15 bases agree with TRBD2. Germline V gene sequence: CDR1 DFQATT, CDR2 SNEGSKA (reference sequence). V gave up 5 bases and J gave up 5 bases; unmatched junction bases: 6. The CDR3 contains 15 residues. In DNA, the CDR3 is TGCAGTGCTTTTGGGACTAGCGGGGGGCTCGAGACCCAGTACTTC. Amino acid sequence: CSAFGTSGGLETQYF.

The gene calls are TRBV5-5 and TRBJ2-2; either TRBD1 or TRBD2 may fit D (5 bases each). Germline V gene sequence: CDR1 SGHKS, CDR2 YYEKEE (reference sequence). The CDR3 covers 14 residues. V was shortened by 3 bases and J by 3 bases, with 9 bases between the two germline ends. In nucleotides, the CDR3 is TGTGCCAGCAGCTACGGGGCTGACACCGGGGAGCTGTTTTTT. Its protein is CASSYGADTGELFF.

This clonotype was seen repeatedly, ten times or more. The chain employs TRBV2 and TRBJ2-1; D might be TRBD2 (6 bases). The ends were cut back, 8 bases at V and 1 base at J, with 12 bases in the middle. The CDR3 runs to 14 residues. Germline V gene sequence: CDR1 SNHLY, CDR2 FYNNEI. This CDR3 is CASSVEGSYNEQFF. CDR3 coding DNA: TGTGCCAGCTCGGTGGAGGGGTCCTACAATGAGCAGTTCTTC. Full variable domain (outside the CDR3, taken from reference TRBV2 and TRBJ2-1): EPEVTQTPSHQVTQMGQEVILRCVPISNHLYFYWYRQILGQKVEFLVSFYNNEISEKSEIFDDQFSVERPDGSNFTLKIRSTKLEDSAMYFCASSVEGSYNEQFFGPGTRLTVL.

This clonotype was detected ten times or more. This chain joins TRBV2 and TRBJ1-5; D not resolved. Deletions cut 4 bases from V and 1 base from J, with 8 bases between. Looked up from germline, CDR1 is SNHLY and CDR2 is FYNNEI. The CDR3 extends over 14 amino acids. The CDR3 nucleotides are TGTGCCAGCAGTGTGTTGAACAGCAATCAGCCCCAGCATTTT. Translating it yields CASSVLNSNQPQHF. The full variable domain, with the rest looked up from reference TRBV2 and TRBJ1-5, is EPEVTQTPSHQVTQMGQEVILRCVPISNHLYFYWYRQILGQKVEFLVSFYNNEISEKSEIFDDQFSVERPDGSNFTLKIRSTKLEDSAMYFCASSVLNSNQPQHFGDGTRLSIL.

The chain links TRBV19 to TRBJ1-1; D gene ambiguous. Trimming took 5 bases from V and 1 from J, leaving 5 bases between them. This CDR3 has 12 residues. Looked up from germline, CDR1 is LNHDA and CDR2 is SQIVND (reference sequence). The CDR3: CASSRQNTEAFF. The DNA for the CDR3 is TGTGCCAGTAGTCGACAGAACACTGAAGCTTTCTTT.

The chain has TRBV12-3 or TRBV12-4 and TRBJ1-2; maybe TRBD1 (5 bases). Trimming removed 5 bases from V and 5 bases from J, with 12 bases in between. This CDR3 region has 13 residues. CDR3 region: CASSVTVSYGYTF. CDR3 DNA: TGTGCCAGCAGTGTGACAGTCTCGTATGGCTACACCTTC.

This clonotype was counted many times. V gene TRBV29-1 combines with J gene TRBJ2-7; no clear D. The V gene lost 8 bases and the J gene lost 0 bases, with 14 bases spanning the gap. The germline V gene has CDR1 SQVTM and CDR2 ANQGSEA. The CDR3 has 13 amino acids. CDR3 nucleotides: TGCAGCTCTGTACTGCGAAGCTCCTACGAGCAGTACGTC. Its translation: CSSVLRSSYEQYV.

This rearrangement joins TRBV5-1 to TRBJ2-7; D possibly corresponds to TRBD2 (7 bases). Trimming shortened V by 1 base and J by 5 bases, and 16 bases separated the two germline ends. The CDR3 extends over 15 amino acids. CDR1 is SGHRS, CDR2 YFSETQ, per germline. The DNA for the CDR3 is TGCGCCAGCAGCTTGAACTGGGGCGGGGGCAACGAGCAGTACTTC. Residues: CASSLNWGGGNEQYF.

This clonotype showed up many times. The gene calls are TRBV6-5 and TRBJ2-5; D is undetermined. The germline V gene has CDR1 MNHEY and CDR2 SVGAGI. Between the trimmed V and J ends, which lost 1 base and 5 bases, there was a span of 2 bases. The CDR3 extends over 11 amino acids. Here the CDR3 DNA reads TGTGCCAGCAGTTACTATGAGACCCAGTACTTC. Amino acid sequence: CASSYYETQYF.

This clonotype was detected ten times or more. The gene calls are TRBV25-1 and TRBJ2-1, with unresolved D. This CDR3 is 11 amino acids long. V was pared by 8 bases and J by 4 bases, with 6 bases between. CDR1 is MGHDK and CDR2 is SYGVNS in the germline V gene. The CDR3 region has the DNA TGTGCCAGCGGACCTTACAATGAGCAGTTCTTC. It is translated as CASGPYNEQFF.

This clonotype was counted many times. The junction differs from germline at one of its ends, possibly a read error. CDR3 nucleotide sequence: TGCAGTGCTAGAGATGGAACGACAGGGTTACGGCATTACTTT. This sequence encodes CSARDGTTGLRHYF. The gene calls are TRBV20-1 and TRBJ1-3; 7 nucleotides match TRBD1. The CDR3 consists of 14 residues. CDR1 and CDR2 (germline): DFQATT, SNEGSKA (reference sequence).

Ten or more counts support this clonotype. The rearrangement joins TRBV7-9 to TRBJ2-1; TRBD2 agrees at 13 bases. With V trimmed by 5 bases and J by 9 bases, 10 bases remained unmatched. The CDR3 extends over 16 amino acids. Looked up from germline, CDR1 is SEHNR and CDR2 is FQNEAQ (reference sequence). DNA of the CDR3: TGTGCCAGCAGCCCGACCGGACTAGCGGGGGACACTGAGCAGTTCTTC. This translates into CASSPTGLAGDTEQFF. Based on the CDR3 plus reference TRBV7-9 and TRBJ2-1, the full variable domain is DTGVSQNPRHKITKRGQNVTFRCDPISEHNRLYWYRQTLGQGPEFLTYFQNEAQLEKSRLLSDRFSAERPKGSFSTLEIQRTEQGDSAMYLCASSPTGLAGDTEQFFGPGTRLTVL.

There are many counts of this clonotype. The chain joins TRBV20-1 to TRBJ1-6; D may be TRBD1 (5 bases). Germline V lookup: CDR1 DFQATT, CDR2 SNEGSKA (reference sequence). The CDR3 loop spans 16 amino acids. Deletions cut 5 bases from V and 0 bases from J, with 14 bases between. CDR3: CSALRDGDSYNSPLHF. DNA for the CDR3: TGCAGTGCTCTCCGGGACGGCGACTCCTATAATTCACCCCTCCACTTT.

The chain links TRBV21-1 to TRBJ1-2. TRBV21-1 is termed a pseudogene. The CDR3 consists of 13 residues. For the CDR3, the DNA is TGTGCCAGCATCTCTTGGACTAACTATGGCTACACCTTC. Protein: CASISWTNYGYTF.